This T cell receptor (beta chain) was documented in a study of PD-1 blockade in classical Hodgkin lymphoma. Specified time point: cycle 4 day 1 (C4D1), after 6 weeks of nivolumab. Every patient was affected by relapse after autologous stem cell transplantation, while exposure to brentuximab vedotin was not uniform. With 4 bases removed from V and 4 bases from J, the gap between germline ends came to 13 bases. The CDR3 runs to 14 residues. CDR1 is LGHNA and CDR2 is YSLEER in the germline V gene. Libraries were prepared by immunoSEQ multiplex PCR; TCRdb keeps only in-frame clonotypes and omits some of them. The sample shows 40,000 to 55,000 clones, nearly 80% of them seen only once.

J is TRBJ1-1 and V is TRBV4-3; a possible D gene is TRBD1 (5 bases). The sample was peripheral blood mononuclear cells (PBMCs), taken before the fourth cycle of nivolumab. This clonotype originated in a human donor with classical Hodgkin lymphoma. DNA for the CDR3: TGCGCCAGCAGCCGCCGGCAGGGCGTCACTGAAGCTTTCTTT. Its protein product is CASSRRQGVTEAFF.